These 24 T cell receptor beta chains share one sample of origin, sequenced in a study of cytomegalovirus exposure and HLA in healthy donors. The PCR employed 60 Vbeta primers together with 13 Jbeta primers. Here immunoSEQ multiplex PCR was the method, and the copy in TCRdb shows in-frame clones only, minus some. The table has over 100,000 clones, about 70% seen once; the top ten hold over 2%. Sample: PBMCs. The receptor set was obtained from a middle-aged woman in good health and CMV-seropositive.

The V gene is TRBV7-9, the J gene TRBJ2-7, with 7 bases fitting TRBD1. Losses at the gene ends were 3 bases for V and 0 bases for J; bases not matched to a gene: 5. CDR1 and CDR2 (germline): SEHNR, FQNEAQ (reference sequence). The CDR3 extends over 15 amino acids. The CDR3 DNA reads TGTGCCAGCAGCTTTGACAGGGACGCCTCCTACGAGCAGTACTTC. It encodes CASSFDRDASYEQYF.

V and J are TRBV29-1 and TRBJ2-7; 9 bases align to TRBD1. The CDR3 totals 14 residues. Germline CDR1 reads SQVTM; CDR2 reads ANQGSEA. V trimming: 7 bases; J trimming: 3 bases; junction bases outside the gene matches: 10. CDR3 DNA sequence: TGCAGCGCCTTGGAGGGGACAGGGCACTACGAGCAGTACTTC. Translating gives CSALEGTGHYEQYF.

This chain joins TRBV5-4 and TRBJ2-3, with TRBD2 matching 13 bases. Trimming took 3 bases from V and 4 from J; bases not matched to a gene: 5. The CDR3 is 16 amino acids. CDR1 is SGHNT, CDR2 YYREEE, per germline (reference sequence). The CDR3 sequence is CASSSGLAGMADTQYF. CDR3 nucleotides: TGTGCCAGCAGCTCGGGACTAGCGGGAATGGCAGATACGCAGTATTTT. The whole variable domain, remainder taken from reference TRBV5-4 and TRBJ2-3, is ETGVTQSPTHLIKTRGQQVTLRCSSQSGHNTVSWYQQALGQGPQFIFQYYREEENGRGNFPPRFSGLQFPNYSSELNVNALELDDSALYLCASSSGLAGMADTQYFGPGTRLTVL.

This clone was seen more than once but under ten times. V gene TRBV10-3 combines with J gene TRBJ2-2, with TRBD1 as a possible D gene (6 bases). V was shortened by 6 bases and J by 0 bases, with 11 bases between the two germline ends. CDR3 length: 15 residues. Germline values: CDR1 ENHRY, CDR2 SYGVKD. The CDR3 nucleotides read TGTGCCATCAGCGGACAGATCTCGAACACCGGGGAGCTGTTTTTT. It codes for CAISGQISNTGELFF.

J is TRBJ1-1 and V is TRBV6-1; D unresolved. Germline V lookup: CDR1 MNHNS, CDR2 SASEGT. Trimming pared 10 bases from V and 2 bases from J, leaving 17 bases between. The CDR3 contains 14 residues. The CDR3 protein is CATRRETPNTEAFF. In nucleotides, the CDR3 is TGTGCCACCCGAAGGGAGACACCTAACACTGAAGCTTTCTTT.

This chain links TRBV14 with TRBJ1-1; D gene ambiguous. The CDR3 has 13 amino acids. V was pared by 2 bases and J by 0 bases, with 4 bases between. The germline gives CDR1 SGHDN, CDR2 FVKESK. The CDR3 spells CASSQQMNTEAFF. CDR3 coding DNA: TGTGCCAGCAGCCAACAGATGAACACTGAAGCTTTCTTT.

This clone occurred a few times. This chain joins TRBV18 and TRBJ2-3, with a possible D match to TRBD2 (5 bases). The CDR3 loop spans 15 amino acids. Germline V lookup: CDR1 KGHSH, CDR2 LQKENI. V was clipped by 6 bases and J by 2 bases, with 15 bases between them. CDR3 nucleotides: TGTGCCAGCTCCAACGTCAGAGGGTTCACAGATACGCAGTATTTT. This encodes CASSNVRGFTDTQYF.

The CDR3 spells CASSSALGDQPQHF. CDR3 coding DNA: TGTGCCAGCAGTTCCGCTTTAGGGGATCAGCCCCAGCATTTT. This sequence joins TRBV6-5 and TRBJ1-5, with TRBD1 as a possible D gene (5 bases). The ends were cut back, 4 bases at V and 5 bases at J, with 12 bases in the middle. Germline V lookup: CDR1 MNHEY, CDR2 SVGAGI. The CDR3 runs to 14 residues.

The J gene is TRBJ2-5, the V gene TRBV7-2, with 13 bases fitting TRBD2. CDR1 SGHTA and CDR2 FQGNSA come from the germline V gene. J was trimmed by 0 bases and V by 5 bases; bases with no gene match: 3. This CDR3 region has 16 residues. The CDR3 DNA is TGTGCCAGCAGCCAGGGACTAGCGGGAAACCAAGAGACCCAGTACTTC. Translated: CASSQGLAGNQETQYF. The complete variable domain, with remaining parts taken from reference TRBV7-2 and TRBJ2-5, reads GAGVSQSPSNKVTEKGKDVELRCDPISGHTALYWYRQSLGQGLEFLIYFQGNSAPDKSGLPSDRFSAERTGGSVSTLTIQRTQQEDSAVYLCASSQGLAGNQETQYFGPGTRLLVL.

The V call is TRBV28, the J call TRBJ1-4; D perhaps matches TRBD1 (6 bases). Between the trimmed V and J ends, which lost 5 bases and 4 bases, there was a span of 14 bases. The germline CDR1 and CDR2 sequences are MDHEN and SYDVKM. This CDR3 has 15 amino acids. For the CDR3, the DNA is TGTGCCAGCAGTGGGGGCTGGACCGGTAATGAAAAACTGTTTTTT. Translated: CASSGGWTGNEKLFF.

This clone was found once. V gene TRBV9 combines with J gene TRBJ1-1, with 7 positions matching TRBD1. CDR3 length: 13 residues. Trimming at V came to 4 bases and at J to 10 bases, leaving 10 bases not matched to a gene. The V gene's germline CDR1 is SGDLS and CDR2 YYNGEE. CDR3 bases: TGTGCCAGCAGCCCACCGGAGGGGGACAGAGCTTTCTTT. Translated, it gives CASSPPEGDRAFF.

This clone is classed as medium-sized. J is TRBJ1-3 and V is TRBV6-5; a weak D match, TRBD1 (6 bases). Germline V gives CDR1 MNHEY, CDR2 SVGAGI. The CDR3 consists of 15 residues. V lost 6 bases to trimming and J lost 2 bases, with 14 bases between them. The CDR3 region is CASSPTGSTGNTIYF. Written as DNA, the CDR3 is TGTGCCAGCAGCCCTACAGGGTCTACTGGAAACACCATATATTTT.

In regard to this clone: At one end the junction does not follow the germline gene, possibly because of a read error. The DNA of the CDR3 is TGTTCCAGCACACGAGGAACCGTGAACACTGAAGCTTTCTTT. Amino acids: CSSTRGTVNTEAFF. This sequence joins TRBV7-9 and TRBJ1-1; D unclear. This CDR3 has 14 amino acids. The germline gives CDR1 SEHNR, CDR2 FQNEAQ (reference sequence).

The chain combines TRBV7-9 with TRBJ2-1; no clear D. Trimming left V 0 bases short and J 14 bases short, with 14 bases between. The CDR3 sequence is 13 residues long. The germline gives CDR1 SEHNR, CDR2 FQNEAQ (reference sequence). CDR3 nucleotide sequence: TGTGCCAGCAGCTTAGCAAACCTAGGCGAGGAGTTCTTC. It yields the protein CASSLANLGEEFF.

The table lists this clone with a few counts. The chain has TRBV19 and TRBJ1-5; D is unclear. V was cut by 6 bases and J by 1 base, with 16 bases left in between. The length of the CDR3 is 16 residues. Germline V gene data show CDR1 as LNHDA and CDR2 as SQIVND (reference sequence). The CDR3 DNA reads as TGTGCCAGTAGACCGACCCACGGAGTCAGCAATCAGCCCCAGCATTTT. Translated: CASRPTHGVSNQPQHF.

This chain uses TRBV27 with TRBJ2-5; TRBD2 matches at 7 bases. From germline, CDR1 is MNHEY and CDR2 SMNVEV (reference sequence). The CDR3 runs to 15 residues. Unmatched junction bases numbered 7, after V lost 4 bases and J lost 2 bases. CDR3 sequence reads: CASSSPGTMQETQYF. CDR3 DNA: TGTGCCAGCAGTTCACCCGGGACTATGCAAGAGACCCAGTACTTC.

The chain combines TRBV28 with TRBJ2-7, with 7 bases identical to TRBD2. CDR3 length: 11 residues. J was trimmed by 11 bases and V by 8 bases; bases with no gene match: 9. Looked up from germline, CDR1 is MDHEN and CDR2 is SYDVKM. The CDR3 sequence is CASLRAGVKYF. CDR3 sequence (DNA): TGTGCCAGCCTTAGGGCGGGGGTTAAGTACTTC.

This chain uses TRBV7-3 with TRBJ1-6; TRBD1 matches at 7 bases. This CDR3 region has 14 residues. Looked up from germline, CDR1 is SGHTA and CDR2 is FQGTGA. V trimming: 6 bases; J trimming: 9 bases; junction bases outside the gene matches: 8. This CDR3 reads CASSTGTVGSPLHF. The CDR3 DNA follows: TGTGCCAGCAGTACCGGGACAGTCGGTTCACCCCTCCACTTT.

The rearrangement uses TRBV28 and TRBJ2-7, with a weak D call TRBD1 (5 bases). CDR1 MDHEN and CDR2 SYDVKM come from the germline V gene. The CDR3 has 15 amino acids. V was pared by 6 bases and J by 5 bases, with 20 bases between. The CDR3 spells CASSHQQGRAHEQYF. CDR3 DNA sequence: TGTGCCAGCAGCCATCAGCAAGGCAGGGCCCACGAGCAGTACTTC.

The rearrangement joins TRBV29-1 to TRBJ1-1; TRBD1 matches 7 bases. Germline CDR1 reads SQVTM; CDR2 reads ANQGSEA. The CDR3 loop spans 11 amino acids. The CDR3 loop is CSTGTNTEAFF. For the CDR3, the DNA is TGCTCGACAGGGACGAACACTGAAGCTTTCTTT.

The chain recombines TRBV28 with TRBJ2-5, with no clear D. The J call may be incorrect, as the DNA end agrees better with TRBJ2-7. Germline V gene sequence: CDR1 MDHEN, CDR2 SYDVKM. This CDR3 spans 14 amino acids. CDR3 sequence: CASVSRQEGYEQYF. CDR3 bases: TGTGCCAGCGTATCCCGGCAGGAAGGCTACGAGCAGTACTTC.

This chain connects TRBV7-9 to TRBJ2-5, with unresolved D. The V end was cut by 1 base, the J end by 3 bases, with 9 bases between. Germline values: CDR1 SEHNR, CDR2 FQNEAQ (reference sequence). The CDR3 contains 14 residues. The CDR3 DNA reads TGTGCCAGCAGCTTAGGAGCCGCAAAAGAGACCCAGTACTTC. Translation gives CASSLGAAKETQYF. Full variable domain (rest looked up from reference TRBV7-9 and TRBJ2-5): DTGVSQNPRHKITKRGQNVTFRCDPISEHNRLYWYRQTLGQGPEFLTYFQNEAQLEKSRLLSDRFSAERPKGSFSTLEIQRTEQGDSAMYLCASSLGAAKETQYFGPGTRLLVL.

V is TRBV25-1 and J is TRBJ2-2; 7 bases align to TRBD1. Germline CDR1 is MGHDK and CDR2 is SYGVNS. The CDR3 has 15 residues. The trim removed 3 bases at V and 7 bases at J, leaving 8 bases unmatched. CDR3 bases: TGTGCCAGCAGTGACCTCGACAGGGAACACGGGGAGCTGTTTTTT. This codes for CASSDLDREHGELFF.

The chain combines TRBV6-1 with TRBJ2-5; 13 nucleotides line up with TRBD2. The CDR3 runs 15 residues. CDR1 and CDR2 from the germline V gene are MNHNS and SASEGT. With 3 bases clipped from V and 3 bases from J, the junction kept 1 base outside the gene matches. The CDR3 region has the DNA TGTGCCAGCAGTGATGGGACTAGCGGGAAAGAGACCCAGTACTTC. Translating it yields CASSDGTSGKETQYF.